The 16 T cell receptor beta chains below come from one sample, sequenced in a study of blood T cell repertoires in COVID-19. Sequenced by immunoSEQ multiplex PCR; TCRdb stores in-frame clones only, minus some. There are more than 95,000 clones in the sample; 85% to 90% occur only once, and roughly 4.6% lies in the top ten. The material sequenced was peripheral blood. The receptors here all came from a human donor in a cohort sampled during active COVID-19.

Written as DNA, the CDR3 is TGCGCCAGCAGCACGGACAGGCTCAATTCACCCCTCCACTTT. Translating it yields CASSTDRLNSPLHF. The chain recombines TRBV4-1 with TRBJ1-6, with TRBD1 identical over 7 bases. The CDR3 loop spans 14 amino acids. Trimming at V came to 5 bases and at J to 7 bases, leaving 5 bases not matched to a gene. Germline-derived CDR1 and CDR2 are MGHRA and YSYEKL.

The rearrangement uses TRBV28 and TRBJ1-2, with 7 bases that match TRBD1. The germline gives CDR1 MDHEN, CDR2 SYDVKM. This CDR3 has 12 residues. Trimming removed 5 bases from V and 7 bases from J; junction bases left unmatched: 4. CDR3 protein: CASSATGVGYTF. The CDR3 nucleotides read TGTGCCAGCAGTGCCACAGGGGTTGGCTACACCTTC.

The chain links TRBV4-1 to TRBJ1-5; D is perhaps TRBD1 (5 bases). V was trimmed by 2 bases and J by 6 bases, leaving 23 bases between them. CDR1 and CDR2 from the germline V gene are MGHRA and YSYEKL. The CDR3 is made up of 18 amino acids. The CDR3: CASSQTAGGGHRVQPQHF. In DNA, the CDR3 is TGCGCCAGCAGCCAAACGGCCGGGGGAGGGCATCGGGTTCAGCCCCAGCATTTT.

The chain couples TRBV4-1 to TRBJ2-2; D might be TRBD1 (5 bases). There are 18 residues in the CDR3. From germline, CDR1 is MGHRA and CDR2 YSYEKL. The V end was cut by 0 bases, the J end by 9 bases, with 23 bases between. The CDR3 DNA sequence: TGCGCCAGCAGCCAAGATAGGTTAGGGGTACCATTGCGGCGGGAGCTGTTTTTT. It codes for CASSQDRLGVPLRRELFF.

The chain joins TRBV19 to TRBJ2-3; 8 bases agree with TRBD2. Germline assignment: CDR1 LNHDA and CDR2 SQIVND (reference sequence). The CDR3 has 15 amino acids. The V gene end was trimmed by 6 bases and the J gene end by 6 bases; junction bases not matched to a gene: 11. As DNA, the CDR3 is TGTGCCAGTAGGATCAGGGGACTAGAAATGGATACGCAGTATTTT. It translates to CASRIRGLEMDTQYF.

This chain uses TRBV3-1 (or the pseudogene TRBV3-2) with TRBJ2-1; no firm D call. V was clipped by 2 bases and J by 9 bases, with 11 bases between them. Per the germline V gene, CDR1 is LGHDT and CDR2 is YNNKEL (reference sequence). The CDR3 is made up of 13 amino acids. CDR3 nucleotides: TGTGCCAGCAGCCAAAGTACTGTGTTTGAGCAGTTCTTC. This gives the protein CASSQSTVFEQFF.

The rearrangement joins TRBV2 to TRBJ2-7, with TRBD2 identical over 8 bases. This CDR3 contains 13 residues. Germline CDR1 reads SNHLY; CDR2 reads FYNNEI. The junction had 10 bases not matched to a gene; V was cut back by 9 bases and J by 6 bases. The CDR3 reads CARRASGGGEQYF. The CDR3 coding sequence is TGTGCCAGGCGAGCGTCGGGGGGGGGCGAGCAGTACTTC.

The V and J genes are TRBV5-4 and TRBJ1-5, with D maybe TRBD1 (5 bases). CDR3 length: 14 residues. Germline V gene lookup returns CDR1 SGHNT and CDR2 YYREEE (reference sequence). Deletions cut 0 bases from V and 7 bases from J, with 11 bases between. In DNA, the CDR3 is TGTGCCAGCAGCTTGGGGGGGGAGGAACAGCCCCAGCATTTT. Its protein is CASSLGGEEQPQHF.

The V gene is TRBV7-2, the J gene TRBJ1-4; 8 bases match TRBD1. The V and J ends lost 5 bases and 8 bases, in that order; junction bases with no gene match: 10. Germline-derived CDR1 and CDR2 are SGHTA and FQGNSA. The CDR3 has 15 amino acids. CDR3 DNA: TGTGCCAGCAGCGCCGACAGGGGCATGGGCGAAAAACTGTTTTTT. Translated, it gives CASSADRGMGEKLFF.

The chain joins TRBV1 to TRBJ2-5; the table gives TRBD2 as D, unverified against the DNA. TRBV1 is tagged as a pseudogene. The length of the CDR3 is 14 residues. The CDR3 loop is CTSSPGLGRETQYF. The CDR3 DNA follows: TGCACCAGCAGCCCGGGACTAGGACGCGAGACCCAGTACTTC.

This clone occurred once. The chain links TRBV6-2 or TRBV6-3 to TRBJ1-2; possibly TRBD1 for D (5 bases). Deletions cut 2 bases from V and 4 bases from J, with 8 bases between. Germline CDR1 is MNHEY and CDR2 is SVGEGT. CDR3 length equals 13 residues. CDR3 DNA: TGTGCCAGCAGTTACCCCAGGGTCTATGGCTACACCTTC. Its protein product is CASSYPRVYGYTF.

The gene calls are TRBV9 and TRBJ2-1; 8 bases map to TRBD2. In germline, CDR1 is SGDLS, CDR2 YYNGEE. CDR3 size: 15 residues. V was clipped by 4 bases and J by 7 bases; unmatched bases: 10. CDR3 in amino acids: CASSPPAGAGNEQFF. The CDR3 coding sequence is TGTGCCAGCAGCCCCCCAGCGGGAGCGGGAAATGAGCAGTTCTTC.

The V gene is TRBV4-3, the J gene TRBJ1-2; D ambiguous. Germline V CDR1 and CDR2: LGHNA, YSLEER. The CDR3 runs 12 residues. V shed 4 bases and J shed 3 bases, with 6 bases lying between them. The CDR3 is CASSRGDYGYTF. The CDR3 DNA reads TGCGCCAGCAGCCGCGGGGACTATGGCTACACCTTC.

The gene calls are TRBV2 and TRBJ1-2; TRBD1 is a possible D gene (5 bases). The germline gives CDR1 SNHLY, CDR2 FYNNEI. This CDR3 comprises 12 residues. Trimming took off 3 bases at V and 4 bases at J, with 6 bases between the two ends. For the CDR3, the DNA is TGTGCCAGCAGTGAGGGGGGCTATGGCTACACCTTC. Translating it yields CASSEGGYGYTF.

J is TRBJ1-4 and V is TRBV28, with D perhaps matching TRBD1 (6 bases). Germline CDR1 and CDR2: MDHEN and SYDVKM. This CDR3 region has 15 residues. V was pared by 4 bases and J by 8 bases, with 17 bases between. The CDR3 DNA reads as TGTGCCAGCAGTTCCAGGGGCGGCAGGGGAGAAAAACTGTTTTTT. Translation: CASSSRGGRGEKLFF.

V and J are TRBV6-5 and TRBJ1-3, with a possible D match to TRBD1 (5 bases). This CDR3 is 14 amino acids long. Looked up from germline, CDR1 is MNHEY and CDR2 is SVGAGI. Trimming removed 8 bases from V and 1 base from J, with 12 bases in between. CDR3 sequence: CASGVRGSGNTIYF. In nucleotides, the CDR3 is TGTGCCAGCGGAGTTAGGGGTTCTGGAAACACCATATATTTT.